These 15 T cell receptor beta chains originate from one sample sequenced in a study of blood T cell repertoires in COVID-19. The table came from immunoSEQ multiplex PCR; TCRdb's copy has only in-frame clones and leaves some out. The table shows tens of thousands of clones, with about 86% occurring only once. Sequenced input: peripheral blood. The receptors derive from a woman of 80 years or more with acute or convalescent COVID-19.

This clone occurred a few times. The chain carries TRBV5-1 and TRBJ2-7; 10 nucleotides align to TRBD1. CDR3 length equals 15 residues. The ends lost 4 bases at V and 3 bases at J; junction bases unmatched: 7. CDR1 SGHRS and CDR2 YFSETQ come from the germline V gene. The CDR3 DNA reads as TGCGCCAGCAGCATGCAGGGACAGGGGTACTACGAGCAGTACTTC. Its translation is CASSMQGQGYYEQYF.

This clone was detected once. The chain has TRBV5-1 and TRBJ1-6, with D unclear. Germline V gives CDR1 SGHRS, CDR2 YFSETQ. V lost 1 base and J 2 bases, leaving 10 bases between the germline ends. This CDR3 comprises 16 residues. This CDR3 reads CASSLTGSAYNSPLHF. Here the CDR3 DNA reads TGCGCCAGCAGCTTGACCGGGAGTGCCTATAATTCACCCCTCCACTTT.

The table lists this clone with a count of one. The V gene is TRBV19, the J gene TRBJ1-1; TRBD1 might be the D (5 bases). The CDR3 is made up of 14 amino acids. V dropped 3 bases and J dropped 1 base, with 9 bases sitting between them. In germline, CDR1 is LNHDA, CDR2 SQIVND (reference sequence). DNA of the CDR3: TGTGCCAGTAGTATTTTCACAGGGAACACTGAAGCTTTCTTT. It encodes CASSIFTGNTEAFF.

The chain couples TRBV11-2 to TRBJ1-6; D is unclear. This CDR3 spans 14 amino acids. Trimming took 3 bases from V and 7 from J, leaving 10 bases between them. In germline, CDR1 is SGHAT, CDR2 FQNNGV. Here the CDR3 DNA reads TGTGCCAGCAGCTTTCTGGGAGGAAATTCACCCCTCCACTTT. It yields the protein CASSFLGGNSPLHF.

This chain links TRBV12-3 or TRBV12-4 with TRBJ2-7; D is unclear. The CDR3 is made up of 11 amino acids. V was clipped by 6 bases and J by 1 base, with 4 bases between them. DNA of the CDR3: TGTGCCAGCAGCTATTCCTACGAGCAGTACTTC. Translation: CASSYSYEQYF.

This clone was seen more than once but under ten times. This chain connects TRBV11-3 to TRBJ1-5; D gene ambiguous. V was pared by 1 base and J by 4 bases, with 8 bases between. Germline lookup yields CDR1 SGHNT and CDR2 YENEEA. CDR3 length: 14 residues. In DNA, the CDR3 is TGTGCCAGCAGCTTAGGGGGAGCTAATCAGCCCCAGCATTTT. It translates to CASSLGGANQPQHF.

The chain has TRBV19 and TRBJ1-2; TRBD1 aligns across 8 bases. The germline V gene encodes CDR1 LNHDA and CDR2 SQIVND (reference sequence). The trim removed 7 bases at V and 5 bases at J, leaving 6 bases unmatched. CDR3 length equals 13 residues. As DNA, the CDR3 is TGTGCCAGTAAGAACCAGGGGGCATATGGCTACACCTTC. This sequence encodes CASKNQGAYGYTF.

This chain joins TRBV6-5 and TRBJ1-2; 9 nucleotides match TRBD1. The V gene end was trimmed by 7 bases and the J gene end by 3 bases; junction bases not matched to a gene: 6. The CDR3 totals 14 residues. Germline V gene sequence: CDR1 MNHEY, CDR2 SVGAGI. The CDR3 region is CASTADRGDYGYTF. The CDR3 nucleotides read TGTGCCAGCACCGCGGACAGGGGCGACTATGGCTACACCTTC.

The chain links TRBV2 to TRBJ1-5; D not resolved. Germline CDR1 and CDR2: SNHLY and FYNNEI. This CDR3 region has 14 residues. The V gene lost 6 bases and the J gene lost 0 bases, with 9 bases spanning the gap. CDR3 coding DNA: TGTGCCAGCAGGCGGACTCCTAGCAATCAGCCCCAGCATTTT. Protein: CASRRTPSNQPQHF.

The rearrangement links TRBV5-6 to TRBJ1-1, with a weak D call TRBD1 (6 bases). Trimming removed 1 base at V and 2 bases at J, with 24 bases between. The germline gives CDR1 SGHDT, CDR2 YYEEEE. The CDR3 consists of 19 residues. The CDR3 DNA sequence: TGTGCCAGCAGCTTGTGGTACAGGACAGTTACTACTCTTAACACTGAAGCTTTCTTT. As protein: CASSLWYRTVTTLNTEAFF. The complete variable domain, with remaining parts taken from reference TRBV5-6 and TRBJ1-1, reads DAGVTQSPTHLIKTRGQQVTLRCSPKSGHDTVSWYQQALGQGPQFIFQYYEEEERQRGNFPDRFSGHQFPNYSSELNVNALLLGDSALYLCASSLWYRTVTTLNTEAFFGQGTRLTVV.

This clone has a single count. Here the CDR3 reads CASSVEGRDRGTQPQHF. The CDR3 DNA reads TGTGCCAGCAGCGTAGAGGGCCGGGACAGGGGAACTCAGCCCCAGCATTTT. The chain employs TRBV9 and TRBJ1-5; TRBD1 aligns across 10 bases. V lost 0 bases to trimming and J lost 6 bases; unmatched junction nucleotides: 9. Germline CDR1 SGDLS, CDR2 YYNGEE. The CDR3 consists of 17 residues.

Only a few counts were recorded for this clone. The genes are TRBV2 and TRBJ1-1; unclear D gene. Per the germline V gene, CDR1 is SNHLY and CDR2 is FYNNEI. Trimming left V 8 bases short and J 0 bases short, with 10 bases between. This CDR3 region has 13 residues. The CDR3 spells CASADNMNTEAFF. CDR3 bases: TGTGCCAGCGCCGACAACATGAACACTGAAGCTTTCTTT.

The chain joins TRBV7-9 to TRBJ2-1, with D hard to call. V lost 5 bases and J lost 0, with 17 bases in between. Germline loops: CDR1 SEHNR, CDR2 FQNEAQ (reference sequence). The CDR3 contains 17 residues. The CDR3 is CASSPRFRGPSYNEQFF. DNA of the CDR3: TGTGCCAGCAGCCCTCGATTTCGTGGCCCCTCCTACAATGAGCAGTTCTTC.

The rearrangement links TRBV27 to TRBJ1-2; 9 nucleotides agree with TRBD1. The CDR3 loop spans 15 amino acids. The V gene end was trimmed by 5 bases and the J gene end by 3 bases; junction bases not matched to a gene: 7. CDR1 is MNHEY and CDR2 is SMNVEV in the germline V gene (reference sequence). CDR3 coding DNA: TGTGCCAGCAGTATTACAGGGGGCGTCTACTATGGCTACACCTTC. This translates into CASSITGGVYYGYTF.

The V gene is TRBV27, the J gene TRBJ2-7; 9 bases fit TRBD2. CDR1 is MNHEY and CDR2 is SMNVEV in the germline V gene (reference sequence). V shed 3 bases and J 2 bases; nucleotides not matched to a gene: 5. The CDR3 length is 15 residues. CDR3 sequence reads: CASSFSGLATYEQYF. The CDR3 DNA reads TGTGCCAGCAGTTTCTCGGGACTAGCTACCTACGAGCAGTACTTC.